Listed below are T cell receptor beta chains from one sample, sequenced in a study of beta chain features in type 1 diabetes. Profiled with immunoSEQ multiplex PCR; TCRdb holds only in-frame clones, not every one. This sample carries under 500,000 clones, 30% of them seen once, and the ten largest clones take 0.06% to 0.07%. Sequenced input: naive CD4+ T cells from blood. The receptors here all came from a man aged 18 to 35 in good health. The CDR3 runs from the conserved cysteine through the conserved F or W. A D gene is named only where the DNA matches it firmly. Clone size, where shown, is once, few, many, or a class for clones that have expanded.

CDR3aa: CSVWTSGRDSYNEQFF; CDR3nt: TGCAGCGTCTGGACTAGCGGGAGGGACTCCTACAATGAGCAGTTCTTC; v_gene: TRBV29-1; j_gene: TRBJ2-1; d_gene: TRBD2; abundance: -
CDR3aa: CATSRDRSGGNTIYF; CDR3nt: TGTGCCACCAGCAGAGATCGGAGTGGAGGAAACACCATATATTTT; v_gene: TRBV15; j_gene: TRBJ1-3; d_gene: -; abundance: -
CDR3aa: CASSLRSGQGWDTQYF; CDR3nt: TGTGCCAGCAGCTTAAGATCCGGACAGGGATGGGATACGCAGTATTTT; v_gene: TRBV7-8; j_gene: TRBJ2-3; d_gene: TRBD1; abundance: -
CDR3aa: CASSLATGTYEQYF; CDR3nt: TGTGCCAGCAGCTTAGCGACAGGGACCTACGAGCAGTACTTC; v_gene: TRBV7-9; j_gene: TRBJ2-7; d_gene: TRBD1; abundance: -
CDR3aa: CASSGYRGLQETQYF; CDR3nt: TGCGCCAGCAGCGGATACAGGGGGCTCCAAGAGACCCAGTACTTC; v_gene: TRBV5-1; j_gene: TRBJ2-5; d_gene: TRBD1; abundance: -
CDR3aa: CASSVGLAGQETQYF; CDR3nt: TGTGCCAGCAGTGTGGGACTAGCGGGACAAGAGACCCAGTACTTC; v_gene: TRBV2; j_gene: TRBJ2-5; d_gene: TRBD2; abundance: few
CDR3aa: CAWSFPKTATSTDTQYF; CDR3nt: TGTGCCTGGAGTTTCCCGAAGACGGCTACTAGCACAGATACGCAGTATTTT; v_gene: TRBV30; j_gene: TRBJ2-3; d_gene: -; abundance: -
CDR3aa: CASSLFDEQFF; CDR3nt: TGTGCCAGCAGCTTATTCGATGAGCAGTTCTTC; v_gene: TRBV11-2; j_gene: TRBJ2-1; d_gene: -; abundance: -
CDR3aa: CASSVEPSGRHYNEQFF; CDR3nt: TGTGCCAGCAGCGTAGAACCTAGCGGGAGGCATTACAATGAGCAGTTCTTC; v_gene: TRBV9; j_gene: TRBJ2-1; d_gene: TRBD2; abundance: -
CDR3aa: CASSFGLSANEQFF; CDR3nt: TGTGCCAGCAGCTTTGGCCTCTCGGCGAATGAGCAGTTCTTC; v_gene: TRBV7-9; j_gene: TRBJ2-1; d_gene: -; abundance: -
CDR3aa: CASSPTGFHEQYF; CDR3nt: TGTGCCAGTAGTCCAACAGGTTTCCACGAGCAGTACTTC; v_gene: TRBV19; j_gene: TRBJ2-7; d_gene: -; abundance: -
CDR3aa: CASSLALAMYNEQFF; CDR3nt: TGTGCCAGCAGCTTAGCGCTAGCGATGTACAATGAGCAGTTCTTC; v_gene: TRBV7-9; j_gene: TRBJ2-1; d_gene: -; abundance: few
CDR3aa: CASSLIGNYEQYF; CDR3nt: TGTGCCAGCAGTTTAATCGGGAACTACGAGCAGTACTTC; v_gene: TRBV28; j_gene: TRBJ2-7; d_gene: -; abundance: -
CDR3aa: CASSQNGGKAYNEQFF; CDR3nt: TGTGCCAGCAGCCAAAACGGGGGTAAAGCCTACAATGAGCAGTTCTTC; v_gene: TRBV5-6; j_gene: TRBJ2-1; d_gene: -; abundance: -
CDR3aa: CASPRDTYNEQFF; CDR3nt: TGTGCCAGCCCCCGGGACACCTACAATGAGCAGTTCTTC; v_gene: TRBV6-8; j_gene: TRBJ2-1; d_gene: -; abundance: -
CDR3aa: CASTLYNEQFF; CDR3nt: TGTGCCAGCACTCTGTACAATGAGCAGTTCTTC; v_gene: TRBV25-1; j_gene: TRBJ2-1; d_gene: -; abundance: -
CDR3aa: CASSPIMDRYSYNEQFF; CDR3nt: TGTGCCAGCTCACCCATTATGGACAGATATTCCTACAATGAGCAGTTCTTC; v_gene: TRBV18; j_gene: TRBJ2-1; d_gene: -; abundance: few
CDR3aa: CAWRKGVGYGYTF; CDR3nt: TGTGCCTGGAGAAAGGGGGTAGGCTATGGCTACACCTTC; v_gene: TRBV30; j_gene: TRBJ1-2; d_gene: -; abundance: -
CDR3aa: CASSPDQGRVTDTQYF; CDR3nt: TGCGCCAGCAGCCCGGACCAGGGACGAGTCACAGATACGCAGTATTTT; v_gene: TRBV4-3; j_gene: TRBJ2-3; d_gene: -; abundance: few
CDR3aa: CASSSGLAANTGELFF; CDR3nt: TGCGCCAGCAGCTCTGGACTAGCGGCGAACACCGGGGAGCTGTTTTTT; v_gene: TRBV5-1; j_gene: TRBJ2-2; d_gene: TRBD2; abundance: -
CDR3aa: CAWSVGLNTEAFF; CDR3nt: TGTGCCTGGAGTGTTGGTCTAAACACTGAAGCTTTCTTT; v_gene: TRBV30; j_gene: TRBJ1-1; d_gene: -; abundance: -
CDR3aa: CASSLTSASYEQYF; CDR3nt: TGTGCCAGCAGCTTAACTAGCGCCAGCTACGAGCAGTACTTC; v_gene: TRBV7-6; j_gene: TRBJ2-7; d_gene: TRBD2; abundance: -
CDR3aa: CASSPGRTEAFF; CDR3nt: TGTGCCAGCTCACCAGGACGCACTGAAGCTTTCTTT; v_gene: TRBV18; j_gene: TRBJ1-1; d_gene: -; abundance: few
CDR3aa: CASSPPTGPYGYTF; CDR3nt: TGTGCCAGCTCACCACCGACAGGGCCCTATGGCTACACCTTC; v_gene: TRBV18; j_gene: TRBJ1-2; d_gene: TRBD1; abundance: -
CDR3aa: CASSSGSGRRGEQYF; CDR3nt: TGTGCCAGCAGTTCGGGTAGCGGGAGACGGGGTGAGCAGTACTTC; v_gene: TRBV28; j_gene: TRBJ2-7; d_gene: TRBD2; abundance: -
CDR3aa: CASSLAVRHTEAFF; CDR3nt: TGTGCCAGCAGCTTAGCGGTGAGGCACACTGAAGCTTTCTTT; v_gene: TRBV7-9; j_gene: TRBJ1-1; d_gene: -; abundance: -
CDR3aa: CAWSWDRGLTEAFF; CDR3nt: TGTGCCTGGAGTTGGGACAGGGGGTTGACTGAAGCTTTCTTT; v_gene: TRBV30; j_gene: TRBJ1-1; d_gene: TRBD1; abundance: few
CDR3aa: CASSWQGSAEQYF; CDR3nt: TGTGCCAGCAGCTGGCAAGGGAGCGCCGAGCAGTACTTC; v_gene: TRBV7-9; j_gene: TRBJ2-7; d_gene: -; abundance: -
CDR3aa: CASSQEAARAVYEQYF; CDR3nt: TGCGCCAGCAGCCAAGAAGCGGCCAGGGCGGTCTACGAGCAGTACTTC; v_gene: TRBV4-3; j_gene: TRBJ2-7; d_gene: -; abundance: -
CDR3aa: CASSRDGNYEQYF; CDR3nt: TGCGCCAGCAGCCGGGATGGGAACTACGAGCAGTACTTC; v_gene: TRBV4-1; j_gene: TRBJ2-7; d_gene: -; abundance: -
CDR3aa: CASSEPSGSDEQFF; CDR3nt: TGTGCCAGCAGTGAACCTAGCGGGAGCGATGAGCAGTTCTTC; v_gene: TRBV25-1; j_gene: TRBJ2-1; d_gene: TRBD2; abundance: few
CDR3aa: CASSFDPGTNEKLFF; CDR3nt: TGCGCCAGCAGCTTCGATCCCGGGACGAATGAAAAACTGTTTTTT; v_gene: TRBV5-1; j_gene: TRBJ1-4; d_gene: -; abundance: -
CDR3aa: CASSQEAAYNEQFF; CDR3nt: TGTGCCAGCAGCCAAGAGGCAGCCTACAATGAGCAGTTCTTC; v_gene: TRBV14; j_gene: TRBJ2-1; d_gene: -; abundance: few
CDR3aa: CASSVDRGETQYF; CDR3nt: TGTGCCAGCAGCGTCGACAGGGGTGAGACCCAGTACTTC; v_gene: TRBV7-8; j_gene: TRBJ2-5; d_gene: TRBD1; abundance: -
CDR3aa: CSVAGTANTGELFF; CDR3nt: TGCAGCGTGGCAGGGACGGCGAACACCGGGGAGCTGTTTTTT; v_gene: TRBV29-1; j_gene: TRBJ2-2; d_gene: -; abundance: -
CDR3aa: CASGLGSSYNEQFF; CDR3nt: TGTGCTAGTGGTTTAGGGAGCTCCTACAATGAGCAGTTCTTC; v_gene: TRBV12-5; j_gene: TRBJ2-1; d_gene: -; abundance: -
CDR3aa: CASSWTSGYEQYF; CDR3nt: TGTGCCAGCAGCTGGACTAGCGGGTACGAGCAGTACTTC; v_gene: TRBV7-8; j_gene: TRBJ2-7; d_gene: TRBD2; abundance: few
CDR3aa: CASSFGPLRAGELFF; CDR3nt: TGTGCCAGCAGCTTTGGGCCCTTGAGAGCCGGGGAGCTGTTTTTT; v_gene: TRBV7-3; j_gene: TRBJ2-2; d_gene: -; abundance: few
CDR3aa: CASSYSGLLAKNIQYF; CDR3nt: TGTGCCAGCAGTTACTCGGGCCTTTTAGCCAAAAACATTCAGTACTTC; v_gene: TRBV6-6; j_gene: TRBJ2-4; d_gene: -; abundance: -
CDR3aa: CASSSQGEGKYF; CDR3nt: TGTGCCAGCAGCTCACAGGGTGAGGGGAAGTACTTC; v_gene: TRBV5-4; j_gene: TRBJ2-7; d_gene: -; abundance: -
CDR3aa: CASSEGQSYEQYF; CDR3nt: TGTGCCAGCAGTGAGGGTCAGTCCTACGAGCAGTACTTC; v_gene: TRBV25-1; j_gene: TRBJ2-7; d_gene: -; abundance: -
CDR3aa: CASQPGNQPQHF; CDR3nt: TGTGCCAGCCAGCCGGGGAATCAGCCCCAGCATTTT; v_gene: TRBV7-2; j_gene: TRBJ1-5; d_gene: -; abundance: few
CDR3aa: CASSLGLLTDTQYF; CDR3nt: TGTGCCAGCAGCTTGGGGTTGCTGACAGATACGCAGTATTTT; v_gene: TRBV5-6; j_gene: TRBJ2-3; d_gene: -; abundance: -
CDR3aa: CSVVEGSTDTQYF; CDR3nt: TGCAGCGTTGTGGAGGGGAGCACAGATACGCAGTATTTT; v_gene: TRBV29-1; j_gene: TRBJ2-3; d_gene: -; abundance: few
CDR3aa: CASSQGWQETQYF; CDR3nt: TGTGCCAGCAGCCAAGGCTGGCAAGAGACCCAGTACTTC; v_gene: TRBV14; j_gene: TRBJ2-5; d_gene: -; abundance: -
CDR3aa: CAIRGTGNTGELFF; CDR3nt: TGTGCCATCAGGGGGACAGGGAACACCGGGGAGCTGTTTTTT; v_gene: TRBV10-3; j_gene: TRBJ2-2; d_gene: TRBD1; abundance: few
CDR3aa: CASSEGSGGQETQYF; CDR3nt: TGTGCCAGCAGTGAAGGCAGCGGCGGGCAAGAGACCCAGTACTTC; v_gene: TRBV25-1; j_gene: TRBJ2-5; d_gene: -; abundance: few
CDR3aa: CAWSRGLTETQYF; CDR3nt: TGTGCCTGGAGTCGGGGGTTGACAGAGACCCAGTACTTC; v_gene: TRBV30; j_gene: TRBJ2-5; d_gene: -; abundance: -